This is a list of T cell receptor beta chains from one sample in a study of cytomegalovirus exposure and HLA in healthy donors. Clones were sequenced by immunoSEQ multiplex PCR, and TCRdb holds only the in-frame ones, with some missing. This table has 76,000 or so clones, 78% appearing once. Sequencing was done on a sample of PBMCs. These receptors were obtained from a woman aged 40 to 50 in good health and CMV-seropositive. Each CDR3 is given with its conserved first and last residue. The D gene is left open where the match is weak. Clone size is shown for a subset of rows, as once, few, many or a class of expanded clone.

d_call | clone_size | j_call | v_call | cdr3_nt | cdr3_aa
NA | NA | TRBJ2-5 | TRBV5-1 | TGCGCCAGCAGCTTGGCGGAGACCCAGTACTTC | CASSLAETQYF
NA | NA | TRBJ2-7 | TRBV19 | TGTGCCAGTAGTATAGACGCGGGCTACGAGCAGTACTTC | CASSIDAGYEQYF
NA | few | TRBJ1-1 | TRBV11-3 | TGTGCCAGCAGCTTAGACGGGGGCACTGAAGCTTTCTTT | CASSLDGGTEAFF
TRBD1 | NA | TRBJ2-7 | TRBV7-2 | TGTGCCAGCAGCTTAGCAGGGGGCCCCCGGGAGCAGTACTTC | CASSLAGGPREQYF
NA | NA | TRBJ2-2 | TRBV6-4 | TGTGCCATCAGGGCAAGCGCGAACACCGGGGAGCTGTTTTTT | CAIRASANTGELFF
TRBD2 | NA | TRBJ2-3 | TRBV19 | TGTGCCAGTGGAAGGACTAGCGGGGTAGCAGATACGCAGTATTTT | CASGRTSGVADTQYF
NA | NA | TRBJ1-5 | TRBV5-8 | TGTGCCAGCAGCTACAAAGTTACTCAGCCCCAGCATTTT | CASSYKVTQPQHF
NA | NA | TRBJ1-1 | TRBV19 | TGTGCCAGTAGTATAGGAGGCGGGTCGAACACTGAAGCTTTCTTT | CASSIGGGSNTEAFF
TRBD2 | NA | TRBJ2-7 | TRBV30 | TGTGCCTCCTTTTTTAGCGGGGGCTACGAGCAGTACTTC | CASFFSGGYEQYF
NA | NA | TRBJ2-7 | TRBV2 | TGTGCCAGCAGGAAAGAGTCCTACGAGCAGTACTTC | CASRKESYEQYF
NA | few | TRBJ1-4 | TRBV18 | TGTGCCAGCTCACCCGGGGGACTAGATGAAAAACTGTTTTTT | CASSPGGLDEKLFF
TRBD1 | once | TRBJ1-5 | TRBV28 | TGTGCCAGCAGTCCGAACGACAGGGGGCCCAATCAGCCCCAGCATTTT | CASSPNDRGPNQPQHF
NA | NA | TRBJ1-4 | TRBV18 | TGTGCCAGCTCACTACCAGGGAGGACTAATGAAAAACTGTTTTTT | CASSLPGRTNEKLFF
NA | NA | TRBJ1-5 | TRBV6-5 | TGTGCCAGCAGGGACGGGCGGGTTGGGCAGCCCCAGCATTTT | CASRDGRVGQPQHF
NA | NA | TRBJ1-1 | TRBV2 | TGTGCCAAAGACCTGCGGGAGGGCACTGAAGCTTTCTTT | CAKDLREGTEAFF
TRBD1 | once | TRBJ1-1 | TRBV27 | TGTGCCAGCAGCCGAGGCCAGGGGGCTTATGGCACTGAAGCTTTCTTT | CASSRGQGAYGTEAFF
NA | NA | TRBJ2-3 | TRBV21-1 | TGTGCCAGCAGCACCCGGGACTTCCTCCCAGATACGCAGTATTTT | CASSTRDFLPDTQYF
NA | once | TRBJ1-1 | TRBV5-4 | TGTGCCAGCAGCTTGGAATGGGGCCGAGCCACTGAAGCTTTCTTT | CASSLEWGRATEAFF
TRBD2 | few | TRBJ2-3 | TRBV7-9 | TGTGCCAGCAGCGAGACTAGCGGGGGGGCTACAGATACGCAGTATTTT | CASSETSGGATDTQYF
NA | NA | TRBJ1-4 | TRBV6-1 | TGTGCCAGCAGTGACGCAGGGGCAGGGAATGAAAAACTGTTTTTT | CASSDAGAGNEKLFF
TRBD2 | NA | TRBJ2-3 | TRBV28 | TGTGCCAGCACCACTAGCGGAGCACGCACAGATACGCAGTATTTT | CASTTSGARTDTQYF
TRBD1 | once | TRBJ2-5 | TRBV5-1 | TGCGCCAGCAGCTTACCGGGACAGCAAGAGGCCCAGTACTTC | CASSLPGQQEAQYF
NA | NA | TRBJ2-3 | TRBV7-6 | TGTGCCAGCAGCTCTGCAGGGGTCAGAGATACGCAGTATTTT | CASSSAGVRDTQYF
NA | NA | TRBJ2-2 | TRBV19 | TGTGCCAGTAGTCCGGGACACTCGAACACCGGGGAGCTGTTTTTT | CASSPGHSNTGELFF
TRBD1 | NA | TRBJ2-5 | TRBV28 | TGTGCCAGCAGTTTAGGGGGACAGGGGTACCAAGAGACCCAGTACTTC | CASSLGGQGYQETQYF
NA | NA | TRBJ2-3 | TRBV7-2 | TGTGCCAGCAGCTTACAATCGGACTCTCTGGGGACAGATACGCAGTATTTT | CASSLQSDSLGTDTQYF
TRBD2 | NA | TRBJ2-3 | TRBV10-3 | TGTGCCATCAGAACGAACTCGCGGGGGGCCACAGATACGCAGTATTTT | CAIRTNSRGATDTQYF
NA | NA | TRBJ1-1 | TRBV7-9 | TGTGCCAGCAGGCGACTGGGCAGGGGCACTGAAGCTTTCTTT | CASRRLGRGTEAFF
TRBD2 | NA | TRBJ2-1 | TRBV13 | TGTGCCAGCAGCTTAGGTGTGACTAGCGGGGGGCCAGACCCCGGGTTCTTC | CASSLGVTSGGPDPGFF
TRBD1 | NA | TRBJ1-1 | TRBV11-3 | TGTGCCAGCAGCCCCAGGGGGGTGGGCACTGAAGCTTTCTTT | CASSPRGVGTEAFF
NA | NA | TRBJ1-4 | TRBV6-1 | TGTGCCAGCTCTTTCTTCCGTGTAACTAATGAAAAACTGTTTTTT | CASSFFRVTNEKLFF
TRBD1 | once | TRBJ1-6 | TRBV7-2 | TGTGCCAGCAGCTACCGGACAGGGGAATCACCCCTCCACTTT | CASSYRTGESPLHF
NA | NA | TRBJ2-2 | TRBV19 | TGTGCCAGTATCAAAACCCTCCGGCGGGGTGAGACCGGGGAGCTGTTTTTT | CASIKTLRRGETGELFF
NA | NA | TRBJ2-1 | TRBV5-5 | TGTGCCAGCAGCCACGACAGCAGCTCCTACAATGAGCAGTTCTTC | CASSHDSSSYNEQFF
TRBD1 | NA | TRBJ2-4 | TRBV6-1 | TGTGCCAGCAGTGCTGGGACAGGGTGGGGAAACATTCAGTACTTC | CASSAGTGWGNIQYF
NA | NA | TRBJ2-7 | TRBV5-1 | TGCGCCAGCAGCTTGGCGGCAGGCCCTGCCTACGAGCAGTACTTC | CASSLAAGPAYEQYF
NA | NA | TRBJ1-2 | TRBV5-6 | TGTGCCAGCAGCTTGCCACAGGGAGACTACACCTTC | CASSLPQGDYTF
TRBD1 | NA | TRBJ2-6 | TRBV9 | TGTGCCAGCAGCGGACCCGGGACAGGGGCCCACCGCTCTGGGGCCAACGTCCTGACTTTC | CASSGPGTGAHRSGANVLTF
TRBD1 | NA | TRBJ2-3 | TRBV6-4 | TGTGCCAGCAGCCCCAGGGGGCTAGGCGCAGATACGCAGTATTTT | CASSPRGLGADTQYF
NA | NA | TRBJ1-1 | TRBV10-3 | TGTGCCATCAGTGAGACAGGGACTGAAGCTTTCTTT | CAISETGTEAFF
TRBD2 | NA | TRBJ2-5 | TRBV19 | TGTGCCAGTAGTCTCGGACTAGCGGGGGCAGCGCAAGAGACCCAGTACTTC | CASSLGLAGAAQETQYF
NA | NA | TRBJ1-3 | TRBV10-3 | TGTGCCATCAGTGGAGGGGGTAGCTCTGGAAACACCATATATTTT | CAISGGGSSGNTIYF
TRBD1 | few | TRBJ1-3 | TRBV7-2 | TGTGCCAGCAGCACACAACAGGGGGCTGGAAACACCATATATTTT | CASSTQQGAGNTIYF
NA | NA | TRBJ1-1 | TRBV5-1 | TGCGCCAGCAGCTTTCACCAGTCGAACACTGAAGCTTTCTTT | CASSFHQSNTEAFF
NA | NA | TRBJ1-5 | TRBV6-4 | TGTGCCAGCAGTCCAGGGGATAGCAATCAGCCCCAGCATTTT | CASSPGDSNQPQHF
TRBD1 | NA | TRBJ2-7 | TRBV10-3 | TGTGCCATCAGTGCGGCCGGGACAGGGTATGACGAGCAGTACTTC | CAISAAGTGYDEQYF